The present T cell receptor beta chain was sequenced within a study of T cell repertoires in cytomegalovirus infection. This clonotype was recorded many times. Its antigen remains unknown. Germline loops: CDR1 SGHTA, CDR2 FQGNSA. There are 14 residues in the CDR3. Trimming pared 3 bases from V and 7 bases from J, leaving 15 bases between. TCRdb used MiXCR to reprocess the reads, holding one entry per CDR3 protein. The sample carries about 330,000 distinct CDR3 sequences, nearly 35% recorded once. Sequencing used cultured PBMCs, obtained from culture after CMV antigen stimulation. V and J are TRBV7-2 and TRBJ1-1; possibly TRBD1 for D (5 bases). The sequence derives from a human donor in good health (CMV status not recorded). Some clones in this sample may be carry-over from other donors' samples. CDR3 region: CASSFDRQSGEAFF. CDR3 bases: TGTGCCAGCAGCTTCGACCGACAGTCCGGTGAAGCTTTCTTT.